The 26 T cell receptor beta chains in this list originate from one sample, sequenced in a study of blood T cells in healthy people across ages. The authors ran a second PCR of about 6 to 12 cycles using a sample-barcoded 5' primer and a J-beta primer mix. Using its own MiXCR run on the 5' RACE reads, TCRdb lists one record per CDR3 protein. The repertoire holds about a million distinct CDR3 sequences, with 45% to 50% as singletons. The sequencing input was blood. The receptor set was obtained from a young man in good health.

This chain connects TRBV4-1 to TRBJ1-2; D may be TRBD1 (5 bases). This CDR3 region has 14 residues. Germline-derived CDR1 and CDR2 are MGHRA and YSYEKL. V lost 4 bases, J lost 6 bases, and 15 bases lay in between. The CDR3 loop reads CASSPQGRLDGYTF. DNA for the CDR3: TGCGCCAGCAGCCCTCAGGGTCGATTGGATGGCTACACCTTC.

The chain combines TRBV11-2 with TRBJ1-3, with no clear D. Trimming cost V 1 base and J 0 bases, with 16 bases left between them. Germline V gene data show CDR1 as SGHAT and CDR2 as FQNNGV. This CDR3 has 18 amino acids. CDR3 DNA: TGTGCCAGCAGCTTAGCTCGAGGCGGCCCAAGCTCTGGAAACACCATATATTTT. Its translation: CASSLARGGPSSGNTIYF.

The V call is TRBV7-2, the J call TRBJ2-3, with TRBD2 matching 10 bases. The ends lost 4 bases at V and 2 bases at J; junction bases unmatched: 9. This CDR3 is 17 amino acids long. Germline V CDR1 and CDR2: SGHTA, FQGNSA. The CDR3 spells CASSWAVAGGNTDTQYF. In DNA, the CDR3 is TGTGCCAGCAGCTGGGCCGTAGCGGGGGGCAACACAGATACGCAGTATTTT.

The CDR3 here is CSARDPPASGSSYEQYF. Written as DNA, the CDR3 is TGCAGTGCTAGAGATCCTCCAGCCAGCGGAAGCTCTTACGAGCAGTACTTC. The gene calls are TRBV20-1 and TRBJ2-7, with D possibly being TRBD2 (5 bases). Trimming removed 0 bases at V and 4 bases at J, with 22 bases between. From germline, CDR1 is DFQATT and CDR2 SNEGSKA (reference sequence). The CDR3 is 17 amino acids.

The chain joins TRBV20-1 to TRBJ2-7; tentatively, D is TRBD1 or TRBD2 (5 bases each). Germline V gene lookup returns CDR1 DFQATT and CDR2 SNEGSKA (reference sequence). V lost 6 bases and J lost 2, with 8 bases in between. This CDR3 is 11 amino acids long. The CDR3 loop is CSAGRPYEQYF. The CDR3 region has the DNA TGCAGTGCGGGACGGCCCTACGAGCAGTACTTC.

This clonotype was seen a handful of times. The chain recombines TRBV12-3 or TRBV12-4 with TRBJ2-3, with a tentative D call TRBD2 (5 bases). The V end was cut by 8 bases, the J end by 4 bases, with 13 bases between. The CDR3 consists of 13 residues. CDR3 loop: CASPPGSADTQYF. CDR3 in DNA: TGTGCCAGCCCCCCGGGAAGCGCAGATACGCAGTATTTT.

This chain connects TRBV5-1 to TRBJ2-1; 9 bases fit TRBD2. After removal of 4 bases from V and 7 bases from J, the junction contained 15 bases not matched to a gene. CDR3 size: 17 residues. Germline values: CDR1 SGHRS, CDR2 YFSETQ. Here the CDR3 DNA reads TGCGCCAGCAGCGTGACTAGCGGATCAAAAGCTGCGAATGAGCAGTTCTTC. Its translation is CASSVTSGSKAANEQFF.

This sequence joins TRBV12-3 or TRBV12-4 and TRBJ1-1; D ambiguous. V lost 3 bases to trimming and J lost 3 bases, with 14 bases between them. This CDR3 has 15 residues. The CDR3 reads CASSLSIPGDTEAFF. CDR3 DNA: TGTGCCAGCAGTTTGTCGATTCCCGGAGACACTGAAGCTTTCTTT.

The chain uses TRBV11-2 and TRBJ2-5, with D hard to call. The CDR3 consists of 13 residues. Germline V CDR1 and CDR2: SGHAT, FQNNGV. The V gene lost 3 bases and the J gene lost 3 bases, with 8 bases spanning the gap. Here the CDR3 reads CASSFGYEETQYF. CDR3 nucleotides: TGTGCCAGCAGCTTCGGGTATGAAGAGACCCAGTACTTC.

This CDR3 is CASSERTIGGLLHYEQYF. The CDR3 bases are TGTGCCAGCAGCGAAAGAACTATTGGGGGGCTCCTCCACTACGAGCAGTACTTC. The chain recombines TRBV7-2 with TRBJ2-4; D possibly matches TRBD1 or TRBD2 (6 bases each). The end of the DNA fits TRBJ2-7 better, so the J call may be wrong. There are 18 residues in the CDR3. Germline-derived CDR1 and CDR2 are SGHTA and FQGNSA.

The V gene is TRBV5-1, the J gene TRBJ1-2, with 10 bases aligning to TRBD1. The CDR3 has 15 amino acids. The germline gives CDR1 SGHRS, CDR2 YFSETQ. V lost 0 bases, J lost 5 bases, and 4 bases stayed unmatched. The CDR3 here is CASSLDGQGGYGYTF. The CDR3 nucleotides read TGCGCCAGCAGCTTGGACGGACAGGGGGGATATGGCTACACCTTC.

The gene calls are TRBV6-1 and TRBJ2-7, with 14 bases matching TRBD2. The CDR3 has 15 amino acids. The V gene's germline CDR1 is MNHNS and CDR2 SASEGT. J was trimmed by 2 bases and V by 6 bases; bases with no gene match: 3. CDR3 in DNA: TGTGCCAGCAGGGGGACTAGCGGGGGACCCTACGAGCAGTACTTC. Encoded protein: CASRGTSGGPYEQYF.

This clonotype was picked up one time. This chain links TRBV7-8 with TRBJ1-1, with D uncertain. V was cut by 5 bases and J by 7 bases, with 17 bases left in between. The CDR3 contains 14 residues. CDR1 SGHVS and CDR2 FQNEAQ come from the germline V gene. The CDR3 reads CASSLVWTGNEAFF. The CDR3 DNA is TGTGCCAGCAGCCTCGTTTGGACCGGAAATGAAGCTTTCTTT.

The chain recombines TRBV5-1 with TRBJ2-7; 11 bases map to TRBD1. Trimming removed 3 bases from V and 6 bases from J; junction bases left unmatched: 8. CDR1 SGHRS and CDR2 YFSETQ come from the germline V gene. The CDR3 extends over 15 amino acids. The CDR3 reads CASSSGTGGTGEQYF. CDR3 nucleotide sequence: TGCGCCAGCAGCTCCGGGACAGGGGGTACCGGCGAGCAGTACTTC.

The chain combines TRBV27 with TRBJ2-1; D tentatively fits TRBD1 or TRBD2 (6 bases each). The CDR3 has 14 residues. Germline loops: CDR1 MNHEY, CDR2 SMNVEV (reference sequence). Trimming removed 6 bases at V and 9 bases at J, with 18 bases between. CDR3 loop: CASRGLGGPSEQFF. In DNA form, the CDR3 reads TGTGCCAGCAGGGGTCTTGGGGGGCCGAGTGAGCAGTTCTTC.

In its sample, this clonotype was seen a few times. The V and J genes are TRBV4-3 and TRBJ1-4; D uncertain. V lost 0 bases and J 9 bases, leaving 11 bases between the germline ends. This CDR3 spans 14 amino acids. The germline V gene encodes CDR1 LGHNA and CDR2 YSLEER. Here the CDR3 reads CASSQDGLGQKLFF. The CDR3 DNA reads as TGCGCCAGCAGCCAAGATGGTCTTGGACAAAAACTGTTTTTT.

This clonotype was counted a few times. The chain is built from TRBV5-5 and TRBJ2-5; TRBD1 is a possible D gene (5 bases). The DNA matches TRBJ2-7 better at its end, which makes the J call doubtful. Germline CDR1 and CDR2: SGHKS and YYEKEE (reference sequence). The CDR3 has 13 residues. CDR3 sequence: CASSPSTGDEQYF. The CDR3 DNA reads TGTGCCAGCAGCCCCTCTACAGGAGACGAGCAGTACTTC.

V usage is TRBV25-1 and J usage is TRBJ1-1; TRBD1 is a possible D gene (5 bases). Trimming cost V 8 bases and J 7 bases, with 20 bases left between them. Germline CDR1 MGHDK, CDR2 SYGVNS. This CDR3 is built from 14 residues. The CDR3 DNA is TGTGCCAGCGAAGAAACAGGCTGGGTCCGTGAAGCTTTCTTT. As protein: CASEETGWVREAFF.

The chain links TRBV29-1 to TRBJ1-2; 11 positions agree with TRBD1. The CDR3 loop spans 14 amino acids. Germline values: CDR1 SQVTM, CDR2 ANQGSEA. V dropped 6 bases and J dropped 4; count of bases not matched to a gene: 7. CDR3 coding DNA: TGCAGCGTAGCAACCGGGACAGGGGGCTATGGCTACACCTTC. The encoded protein is CSVATGTGGYGYTF.

A few counts support this clonotype. The chain combines TRBV7-2 with TRBJ2-1; 11 bases align to TRBD2. V shed 2 bases, J shed 4 bases, and the junction held 10 bases outside the gene matches. Germline CDR1 SGHTA, CDR2 FQGNSA. The CDR3 covers 18 residues. This CDR3 reads CASSLIAGGRGPYNEQFF. CDR3 DNA: TGTGCCAGCAGCTTAATAGCGGGAGGGCGGGGCCCGTACAATGAGCAGTTCTTC.

The CDR3 loop is CASTRQGQGGYTF. The DNA of the CDR3 is TGTGCCAGCACCCGACAGGGACAGGGTGGCTACACCTTC. The rearrangement joins TRBV6-5 to TRBJ1-2; 9 bases line up with TRBD1. This CDR3 region has 13 residues. V shed 7 bases and J 7 bases; nucleotides not matched to a gene: 7. The germline V gene has CDR1 MNHEY and CDR2 SVGAGI.

There are a few counts of this clonotype. A junction boundary mismatches the germline segment, possibly from a read error. J is TRBJ2-5 and V is TRBV27, with no clear D. This CDR3 comprises 13 residues. Per germline, CDR1 MNHEY and CDR2 SMNVEV (reference sequence). CDR3 DNA: TGTGTCAGCAGTTTTGGCATACAAGAGACCCAGTACTTC. Its translation is CVSSFGIQETQYF.

This chain joins TRBV6-5 and TRBJ2-5, with a weak D call TRBD1 (5 bases). The CDR3 spans 16 residues. The germline CDR1 and CDR2 sequences are MNHEY and SVGAGI. The V end was cut by 0 bases, the J end by 1 base, with 12 bases between. CDR3 sequence reads: CASSYSRQTLQETQYF. The CDR3 bases are TGTGCCAGCAGTTACTCACGACAGACCCTCCAAGAGACCCAGTACTTC.

J is TRBJ2-7 and V is TRBV6-6; D might be TRBD2 (6 bases). V was clipped by 2 bases and J by 7 bases, with 9 bases between them. In germline, CDR1 is MNHNY, CDR2 SVGAGI (reference sequence). The CDR3 sequence is 12 residues long. The CDR3 sequence is CASSYTAGEQYF. CDR3 coding DNA: TGTGCCAGCAGTTACACTGCGGGGGAGCAGTACTTC.

The chain uses TRBV29-1 and TRBJ2-1; D remains ambiguous. This CDR3 region has 13 residues. Germline assignment: CDR1 SQVTM and CDR2 ANQGSEA. V was cut by 5 bases and J by 0 bases, with 8 bases left in between. The chain's CDR3 is CSVMLGSYNEQFF. The CDR3 nucleotides are TGCAGCGTTATGTTGGGCTCCTACAATGAGCAGTTCTTC.

This clonotype showed up just a few times. This chain links TRBV20-1 with TRBJ2-7; TRBD1 matches at 10 bases. The V gene's germline CDR1 is DFQATT and CDR2 SNEGSKA (reference sequence). The CDR3 is 15 residues long. V trimming: 6 bases; J trimming: 0 bases; junction bases outside the gene matches: 8. The CDR3 DNA is TGCAGTGCGAACCCCGGACAGGGGGTCTCCTACGAGCAGTACTTC. As protein: CSANPGQGVSYEQYF.